This T cell receptor (beta chain) was identified in a study of early T cells in non-severe SARS-CoV-2 infection. For the study at large: Sequenced bulk RNA came from whole blood that was unsorted, and chains were unpaired.

Individual cDNA molecules carried attached unique molecular identifiers. MiXCR, run by TCRdb on the 5' RACE reads, gives a single entry per CDR3 protein. The sample carries about 60,000 distinct CDR3 sequences, over 9% recorded once. Trimming took off 8 bases at V and 4 bases at J, with 20 bases between the two ends. The germline V gene encodes CDR1 SGHAT and CDR2 FQNNGV. The CDR3 has 15 residues. This clonotype was counted only a few times. This material consisted of whole blood, taken at baseline. This TCR was sampled from an adult who was a healthcare worker with PCR-confirmed SARS-CoV-2 infection or an uninfected control (not recorded which). The chain is built from TRBV11-2 and TRBJ1-2; perhaps TRBD1 as D (6 bases). CDR3 sequence: CASRTASSSFYGYTF. As DNA, the CDR3 is TGTGCCAGCCGGACAGCCTCCTCATCATTCTATGGCTACACCTTC.